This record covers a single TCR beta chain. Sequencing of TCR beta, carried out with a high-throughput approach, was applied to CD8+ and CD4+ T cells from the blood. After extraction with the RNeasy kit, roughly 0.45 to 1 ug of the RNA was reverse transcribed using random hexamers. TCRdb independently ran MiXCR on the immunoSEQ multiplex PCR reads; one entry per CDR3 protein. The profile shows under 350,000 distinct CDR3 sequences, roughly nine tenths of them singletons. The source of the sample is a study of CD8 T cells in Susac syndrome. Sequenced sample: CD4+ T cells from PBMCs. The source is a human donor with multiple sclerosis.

The CDR3 loop reads CASRTDRHEQYF. CDR3 in DNA: TGTGCCAGCAGGACGGATCGTCACGAGCAGTACTTC. This sequence joins TRBV2 and TRBJ2-7; D unresolved. V lost 6 bases, J lost 5 bases, and 11 bases lay in between. CDR1 and CDR2 from the germline V gene are SNHLY and FYNNEI. The CDR3 covers 12 residues.